The clone carrying this T cell receptor beta chain was detected many times. Its antigen is as yet unknown. Molecular barcoded adaptors covering alpha/delta and beta/gamma chains were used on 400 ng RNA. TCRdb reprocessed the reads via MiXCR and lists one record per CDR3 protein. The sample has around 130,000 distinct CDR3 sequences; less than 15% are singletons. This specimen comes from a study of read filtering for tumor transcriptome and immune sequencing. The wider study: Patients were 17 to 20 male and roughly 15 female, mean age 65.9 years, range about 40 to 85. About 8 patients were R-ISS I, about 16 were R-ISS II, 6 or 7 were R-ISS III.

Regarding the study as a whole: Without single-read clonotypes, shared clonotype proportions correlated more between IR-seq and RNA-seq. Even smaller IR-seq throughput identified most shared clonotypes.

V was trimmed by 5 bases and J by 6 bases, leaving 14 bases between them. This CDR3 is built from 13 residues. In germline, CDR1 is MNHEY, CDR2 SVGAGI. This receptor was obtained from a donor over 35 with multiple myeloma. What was sequenced was a population of CD138-negative cells sorted from bone marrow. The chain recombines TRBV6-5 with TRBJ2-7; tentatively, D is TRBD1 (6 bases). The CDR3 loop is CASSTQGQPEQYF. DNA for the CDR3: TGTGCCAGCAGTACCCAAGGACAGCCCGAGCAGTACTTC.